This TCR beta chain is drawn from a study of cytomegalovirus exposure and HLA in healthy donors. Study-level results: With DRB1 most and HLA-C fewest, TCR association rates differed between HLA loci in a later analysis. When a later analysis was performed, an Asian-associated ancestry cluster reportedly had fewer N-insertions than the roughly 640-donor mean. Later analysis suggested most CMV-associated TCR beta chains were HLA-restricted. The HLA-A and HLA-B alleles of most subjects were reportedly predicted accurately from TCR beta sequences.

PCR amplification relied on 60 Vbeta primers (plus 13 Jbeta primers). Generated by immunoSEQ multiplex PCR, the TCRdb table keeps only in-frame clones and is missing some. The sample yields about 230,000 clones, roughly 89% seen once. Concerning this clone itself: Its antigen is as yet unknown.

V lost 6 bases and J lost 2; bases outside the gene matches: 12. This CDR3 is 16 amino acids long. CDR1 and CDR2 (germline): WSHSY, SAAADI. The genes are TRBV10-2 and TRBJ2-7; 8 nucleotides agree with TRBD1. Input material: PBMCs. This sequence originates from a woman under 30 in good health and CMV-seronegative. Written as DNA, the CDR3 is TGCGCCAGCAGAGAGCCAGGGGGCCCTTCCACCTACGAGCAGTACTTC. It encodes CASREPGGPSTYEQYF.